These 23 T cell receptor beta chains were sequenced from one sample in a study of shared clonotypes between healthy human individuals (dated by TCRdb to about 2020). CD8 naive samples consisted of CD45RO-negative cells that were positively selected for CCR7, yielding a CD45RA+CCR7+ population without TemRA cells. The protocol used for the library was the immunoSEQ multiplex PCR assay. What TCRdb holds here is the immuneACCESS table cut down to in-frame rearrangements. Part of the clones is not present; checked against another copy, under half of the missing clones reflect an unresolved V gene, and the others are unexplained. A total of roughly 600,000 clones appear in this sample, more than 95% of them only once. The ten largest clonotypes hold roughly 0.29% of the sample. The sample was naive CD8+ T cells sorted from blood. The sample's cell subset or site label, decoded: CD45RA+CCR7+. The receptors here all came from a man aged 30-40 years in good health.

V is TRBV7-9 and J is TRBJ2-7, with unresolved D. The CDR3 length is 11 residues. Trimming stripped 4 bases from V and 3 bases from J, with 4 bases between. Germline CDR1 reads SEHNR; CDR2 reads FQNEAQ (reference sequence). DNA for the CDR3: TGTGCCAGCAGCTGGAACTACGAGCAGTACTTC. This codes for CASSWNYEQYF.

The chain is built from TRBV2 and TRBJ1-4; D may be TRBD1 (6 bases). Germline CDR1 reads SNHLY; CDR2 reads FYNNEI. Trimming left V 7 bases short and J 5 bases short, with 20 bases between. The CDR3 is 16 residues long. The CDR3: CASTRGPREWNEKLFF. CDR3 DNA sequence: TGTGCCAGCACCCGGGGGCCGCGGGAATGGAATGAAAAACTGTTTTTT.

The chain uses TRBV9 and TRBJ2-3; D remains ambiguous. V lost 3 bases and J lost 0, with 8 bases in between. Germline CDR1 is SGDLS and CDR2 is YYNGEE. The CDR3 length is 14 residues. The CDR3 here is CASSADRSTDTQYF. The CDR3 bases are TGTGCCAGCAGCGCCGACCGTAGCACAGATACGCAGTATTTT.

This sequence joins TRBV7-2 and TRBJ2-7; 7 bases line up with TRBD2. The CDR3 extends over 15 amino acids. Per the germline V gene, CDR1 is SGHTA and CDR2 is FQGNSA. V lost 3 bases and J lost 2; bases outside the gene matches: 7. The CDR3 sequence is CASSLISGPAYEQYF. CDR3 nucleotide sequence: TGTGCCAGCAGCTTGATTAGCGGGCCCGCCTACGAGCAGTACTTC.

CDR3 protein: CASSVQVFEQYF. CDR3 DNA sequence: TGTGCCAGCAGCGTGCAGGTCTTTGAGCAGTACTTC. This rearrangement joins TRBV2 to TRBJ2-7; D not resolved. V lost 6 bases, J lost 7 bases, and 13 bases lay in between. There are 12 residues in the CDR3. Germline CDR1 and CDR2: SNHLY and FYNNEI.

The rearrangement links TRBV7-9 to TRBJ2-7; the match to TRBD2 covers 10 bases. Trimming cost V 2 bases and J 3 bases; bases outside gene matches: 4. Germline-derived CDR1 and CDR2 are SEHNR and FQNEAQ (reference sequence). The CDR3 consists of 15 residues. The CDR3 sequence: CASSLPLAGIYEQYF. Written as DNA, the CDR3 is TGTGCCAGCAGCTTACCACTAGCGGGAATCTACGAGCAGTACTTC.

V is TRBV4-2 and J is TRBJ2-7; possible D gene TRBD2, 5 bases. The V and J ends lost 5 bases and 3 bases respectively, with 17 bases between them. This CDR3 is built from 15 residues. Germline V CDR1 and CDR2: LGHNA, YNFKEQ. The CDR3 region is CASSELASGLYEQYF. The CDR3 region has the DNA TGTGCCAGCAGCGAGTTGGCGTCCGGACTCTACGAGCAGTACTTC.

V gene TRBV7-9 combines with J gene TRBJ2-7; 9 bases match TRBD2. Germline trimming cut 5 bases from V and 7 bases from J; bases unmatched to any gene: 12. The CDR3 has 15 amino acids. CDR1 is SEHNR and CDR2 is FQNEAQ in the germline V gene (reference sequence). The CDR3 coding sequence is TGTGCCAGCAGCCCCCCGGGACTAGCCTCCTTGGAGCAGTACTTC. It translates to CASSPPGLASLEQYF.

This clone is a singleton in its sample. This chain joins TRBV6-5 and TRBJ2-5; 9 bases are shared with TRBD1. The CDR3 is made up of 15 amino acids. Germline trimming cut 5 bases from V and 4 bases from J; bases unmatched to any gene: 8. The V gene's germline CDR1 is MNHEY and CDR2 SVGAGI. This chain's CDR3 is CASSKHLTGGETQYF. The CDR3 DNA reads TGTGCCAGCAGTAAACACCTGACAGGGGGAGAGACCCAGTACTTC.

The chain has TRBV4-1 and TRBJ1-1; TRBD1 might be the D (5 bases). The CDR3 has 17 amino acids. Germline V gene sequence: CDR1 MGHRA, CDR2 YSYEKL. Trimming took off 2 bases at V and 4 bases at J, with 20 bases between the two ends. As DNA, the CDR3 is TGCGCCAGCAGCCAATCTGTTACAGGCCTGAGGAGCACTGAAGCTTTCTTT. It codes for CASSQSVTGLRSTEAFF.

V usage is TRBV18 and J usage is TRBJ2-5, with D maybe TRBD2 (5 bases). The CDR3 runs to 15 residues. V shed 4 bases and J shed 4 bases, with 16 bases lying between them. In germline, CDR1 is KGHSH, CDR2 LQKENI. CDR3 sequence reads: CASSLHELARETQYF. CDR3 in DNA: TGTGCCAGCTCACTCCACGAGCTAGCTCGAGAGACCCAGTACTTC. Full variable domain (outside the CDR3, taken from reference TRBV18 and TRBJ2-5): NAGVMQNPRHLVRRRGQEARLRCSPMKGHSHVYWYRQLPEEGLKFMVYLQKENIIDESGMPKERFSAEFPKEGPSILRIQQVVRGDSAAYFCASSLHELARETQYFGPGTRLLVL.

The DNA of the CDR3 is TGTGCCAGCGGCGGCAGTCTTTACGAGCAGTACTTC. Amino acids: CASGGSLYEQYF. V usage is TRBV9 and J usage is TRBJ2-7, with D uncertain. The germline V and J ends were trimmed by 7 bases and 4 bases, with 12 bases remaining between them. CDR1 is SGDLS, CDR2 YYNGEE, per germline. This CDR3 comprises 12 residues.

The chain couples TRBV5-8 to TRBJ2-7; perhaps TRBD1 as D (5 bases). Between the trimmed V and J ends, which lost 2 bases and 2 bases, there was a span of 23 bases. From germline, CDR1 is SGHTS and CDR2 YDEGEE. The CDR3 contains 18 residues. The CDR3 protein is CASSLGAWVGDFPYEQYF. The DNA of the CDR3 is TGTGCCAGCAGCTTAGGGGCCTGGGTTGGGGATTTCCCCTACGAGCAGTACTTC.

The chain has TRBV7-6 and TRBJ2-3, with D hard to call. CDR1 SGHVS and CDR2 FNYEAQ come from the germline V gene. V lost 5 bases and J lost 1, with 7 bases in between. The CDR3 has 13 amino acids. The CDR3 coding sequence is TGTGCCAGCAGCCGAAGCGGCACAGATACGCAGTATTTT. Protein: CASSRSGTDTQYF. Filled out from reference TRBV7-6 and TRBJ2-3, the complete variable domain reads GAGVSQSPRYKVTKRGQDVALRCDPISGHVSLYWYRQALGQGPEFLTYFNYEAQQDKSGLPNDRFSAERPEGSISTLTIQRTEQRDSAMYRCASSRSGTDTQYFGPGTRLTVL.

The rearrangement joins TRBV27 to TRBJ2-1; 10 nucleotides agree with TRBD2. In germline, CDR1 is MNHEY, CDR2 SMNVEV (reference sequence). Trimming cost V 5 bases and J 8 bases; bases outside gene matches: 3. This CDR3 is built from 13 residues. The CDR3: CASSTLAGDEQFF. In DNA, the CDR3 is TGTGCCAGCAGTACGCTAGCGGGAGATGAGCAGTTCTTC.

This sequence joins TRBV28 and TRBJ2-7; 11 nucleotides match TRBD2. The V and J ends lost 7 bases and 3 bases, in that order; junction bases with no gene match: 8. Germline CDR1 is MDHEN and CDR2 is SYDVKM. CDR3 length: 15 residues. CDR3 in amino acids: CASTILAGAGYEQYF. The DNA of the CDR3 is TGTGCCAGCACCATACTAGCGGGAGCGGGCTACGAGCAGTACTTC.

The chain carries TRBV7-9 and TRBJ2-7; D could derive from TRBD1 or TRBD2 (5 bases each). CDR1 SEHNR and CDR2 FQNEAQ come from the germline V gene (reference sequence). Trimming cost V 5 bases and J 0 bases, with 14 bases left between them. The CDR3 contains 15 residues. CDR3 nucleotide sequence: TGTGCCAGCAGCAGACCGACTGGGGGCTCCTACGAGCAGTACTTC. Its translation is CASSRPTGGSYEQYF.

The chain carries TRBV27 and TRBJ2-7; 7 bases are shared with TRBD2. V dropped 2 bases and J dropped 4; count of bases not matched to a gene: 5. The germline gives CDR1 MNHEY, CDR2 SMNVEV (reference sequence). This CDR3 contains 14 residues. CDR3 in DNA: TGTGCCAGCAGTTTAGGACTAGAGGGGTACGAGCAGTACTTC. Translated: CASSLGLEGYEQYF.

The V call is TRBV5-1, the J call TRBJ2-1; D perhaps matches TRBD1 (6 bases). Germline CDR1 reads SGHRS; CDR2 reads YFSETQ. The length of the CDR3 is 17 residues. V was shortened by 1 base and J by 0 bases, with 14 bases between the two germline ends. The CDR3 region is CASSLLPLDSSYNEQFF. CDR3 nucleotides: TGCGCCAGCAGCTTGTTACCTTTGGACAGCTCCTACAATGAGCAGTTCTTC.

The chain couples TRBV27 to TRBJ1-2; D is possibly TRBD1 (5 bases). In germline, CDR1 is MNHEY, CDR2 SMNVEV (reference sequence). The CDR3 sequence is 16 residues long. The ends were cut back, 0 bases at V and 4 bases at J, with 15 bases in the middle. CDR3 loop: CASSLSNPPGGYGYTF. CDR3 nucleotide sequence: TGTGCCAGCAGTTTATCGAACCCCCCTGGGGGCTATGGCTACACCTTC.

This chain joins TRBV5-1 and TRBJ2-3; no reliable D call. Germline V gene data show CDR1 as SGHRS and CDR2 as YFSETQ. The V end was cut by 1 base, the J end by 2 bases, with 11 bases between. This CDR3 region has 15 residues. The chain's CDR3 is CASSLTPAHTDTQYF. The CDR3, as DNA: TGCGCCAGCAGCTTGACCCCAGCACACACAGATACGCAGTATTTT. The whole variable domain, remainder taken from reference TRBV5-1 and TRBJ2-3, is KAGVTQTPRYLIKTRGQQVTLSCSPISGHRSVSWYQQTPGQGLQFLFEYFSETQRNKGNFPGRFSGRQFSNSRSEMNVSTLELGDSALYLCASSLTPAHTDTQYFGPGTRLTVL.

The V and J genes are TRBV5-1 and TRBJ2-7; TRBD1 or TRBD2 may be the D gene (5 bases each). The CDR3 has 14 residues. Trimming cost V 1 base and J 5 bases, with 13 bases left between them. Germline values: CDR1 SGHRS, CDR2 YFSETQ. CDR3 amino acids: CASSLLGEGNEQYF. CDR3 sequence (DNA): TGCGCCAGCAGCTTGTTGGGGGAAGGGAACGAGCAGTACTTC. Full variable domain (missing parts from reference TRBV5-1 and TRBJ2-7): KAGVTQTPRYLIKTRGQQVTLSCSPISGHRSVSWYQQTPGQGLQFLFEYFSETQRNKGNFPGRFSGRQFSNSRSEMNVSTLELGDSALYLCASSLLGEGNEQYFGPGTRLTVT.

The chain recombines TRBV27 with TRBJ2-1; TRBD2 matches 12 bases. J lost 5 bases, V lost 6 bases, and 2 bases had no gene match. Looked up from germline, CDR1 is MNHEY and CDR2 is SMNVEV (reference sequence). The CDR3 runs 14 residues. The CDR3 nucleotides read TGTGCCAGCAGCCGACTAGCGGGAGACAATGAGCAGTTCTTC. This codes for CASSRLAGDNEQFF.